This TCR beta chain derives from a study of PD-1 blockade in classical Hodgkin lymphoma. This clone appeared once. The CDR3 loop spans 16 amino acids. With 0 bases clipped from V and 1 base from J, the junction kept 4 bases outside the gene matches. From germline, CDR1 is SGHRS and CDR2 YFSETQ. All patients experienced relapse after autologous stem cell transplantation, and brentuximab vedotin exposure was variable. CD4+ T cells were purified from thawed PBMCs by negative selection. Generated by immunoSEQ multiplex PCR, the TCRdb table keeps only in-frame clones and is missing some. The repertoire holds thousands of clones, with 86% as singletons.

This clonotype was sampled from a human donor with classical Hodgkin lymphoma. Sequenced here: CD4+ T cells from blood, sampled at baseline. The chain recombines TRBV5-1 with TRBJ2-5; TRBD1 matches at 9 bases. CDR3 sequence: CASSLGGQGSQETQYF. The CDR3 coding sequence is TGCGCCAGCAGCTTGGGGGGACAGGGCTCCCAAGAGACCCAGTACTTC.